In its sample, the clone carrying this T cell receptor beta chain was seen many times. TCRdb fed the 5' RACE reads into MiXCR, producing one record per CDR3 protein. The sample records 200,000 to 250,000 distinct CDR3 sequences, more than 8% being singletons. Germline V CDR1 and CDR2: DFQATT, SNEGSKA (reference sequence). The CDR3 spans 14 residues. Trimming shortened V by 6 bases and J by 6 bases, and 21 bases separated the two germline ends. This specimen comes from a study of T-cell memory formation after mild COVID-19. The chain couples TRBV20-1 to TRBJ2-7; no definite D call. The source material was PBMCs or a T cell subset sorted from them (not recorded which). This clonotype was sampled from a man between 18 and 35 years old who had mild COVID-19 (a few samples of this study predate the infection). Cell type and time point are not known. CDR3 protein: CSARPRLGSLEQYF. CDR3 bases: TGCAGTGCCAGACCACGGCTGGGGTCTCTCGAGCAGTACTTC.